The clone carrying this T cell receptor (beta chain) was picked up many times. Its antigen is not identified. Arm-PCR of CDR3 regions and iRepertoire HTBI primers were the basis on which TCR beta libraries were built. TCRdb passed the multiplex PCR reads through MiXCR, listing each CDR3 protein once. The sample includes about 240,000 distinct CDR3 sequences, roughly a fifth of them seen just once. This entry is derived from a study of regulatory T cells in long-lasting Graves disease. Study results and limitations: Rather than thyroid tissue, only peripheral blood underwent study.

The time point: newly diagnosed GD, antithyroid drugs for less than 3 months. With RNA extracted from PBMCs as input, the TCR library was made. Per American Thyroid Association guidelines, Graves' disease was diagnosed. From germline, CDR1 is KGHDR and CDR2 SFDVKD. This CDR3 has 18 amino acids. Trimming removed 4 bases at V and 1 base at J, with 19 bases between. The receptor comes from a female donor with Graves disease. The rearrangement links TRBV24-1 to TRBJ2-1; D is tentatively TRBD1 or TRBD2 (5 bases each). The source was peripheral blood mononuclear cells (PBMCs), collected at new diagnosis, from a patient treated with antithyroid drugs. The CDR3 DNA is TGTGCCACCAGTGACCCTATGGGGGAGACGGGTTCCTACAATGAGCAGTTCTTC. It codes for CATSDPMGETGSYNEQFF.